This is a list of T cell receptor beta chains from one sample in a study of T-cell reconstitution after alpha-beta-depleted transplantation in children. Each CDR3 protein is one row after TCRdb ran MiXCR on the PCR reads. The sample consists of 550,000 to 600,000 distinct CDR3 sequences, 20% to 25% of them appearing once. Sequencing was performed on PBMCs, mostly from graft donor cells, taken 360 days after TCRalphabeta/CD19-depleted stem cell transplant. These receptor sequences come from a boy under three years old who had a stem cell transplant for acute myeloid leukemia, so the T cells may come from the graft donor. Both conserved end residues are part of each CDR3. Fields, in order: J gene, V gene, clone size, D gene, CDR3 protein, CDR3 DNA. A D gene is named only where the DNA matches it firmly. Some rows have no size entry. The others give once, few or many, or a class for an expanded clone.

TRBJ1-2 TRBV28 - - CASSSGGPYGYTF TGTGCCAGCAGTTCCGGGGGACCCTATGGCTACACCTTC
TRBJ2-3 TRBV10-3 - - CAISGGSPDTQYF TGTGCCATCAGTGGGGGGAGCCCAGATACGCAGTATTTT
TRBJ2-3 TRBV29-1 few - CSVEGDRTADTQYF TGCAGCGTTGAAGGAGACAGGACAGCAGATACGCAGTATTTT
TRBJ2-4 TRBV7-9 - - CASSFGPVAKNIQYF TGTGCCAGCAGCTTCGGTCCAGTAGCCAAAAACATTCAGTACTTC
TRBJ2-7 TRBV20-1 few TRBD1 CSANSDRPNEQYF TGCAGTGCTAACTCGGACAGGCCAAACGAGCAGTACTTC
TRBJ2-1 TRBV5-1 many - CASSLVAGASGNEQFF TGCGCCAGCAGCTTGGTGGCGGGGGCCTCTGGCAATGAGCAGTTCTTC
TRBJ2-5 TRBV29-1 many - CSPDSQETQYF TGCAGCCCCGACTCGCAAGAGACCCAGTACTTC
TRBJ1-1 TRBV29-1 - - CSALFQGTEAFF TGCAGCGCCTTGTTCCAGGGTACTGAAGCTTTCTTT
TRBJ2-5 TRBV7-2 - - CASSLKGWGETQYF TGTGCCAGCAGCTTGAAGGGATGGGGAGAGACCCAGTACTTC
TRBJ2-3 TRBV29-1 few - CSVRWEGDTQYF TGCAGCGTTCGGTGGGAAGGGGATACGCAGTATTTT
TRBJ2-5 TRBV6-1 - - CASSGLVAETQYF TGTGCCAGCAGTGGACTAGTTGCCGAGACCCAGTACTTC
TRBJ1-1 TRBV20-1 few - CSAPSRNTEAFF TGCAGTGCTCCGTCGCGGAACACTGAAGCTTTCTTT
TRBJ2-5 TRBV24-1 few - CATMIGETQYF TGTGCCACCATGATCGGGGAGACCCAGTACTTC
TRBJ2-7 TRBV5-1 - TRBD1 CASSSTSGQAPHEQYF TGCGCCAGCAGCTCTACGAGTGGACAGGCCCCCCACGAGCAGTACTTC
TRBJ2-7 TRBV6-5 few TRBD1 CASSYIGPWDRGDYEQYF TGTGCCAGCAGTTACATCGGTCCTTGGGACAGGGGTGACTACGAGCAGTACTTC
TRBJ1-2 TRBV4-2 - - CASSHSLGRLYGYTF TGTGCCAGCAGCCATAGCCTCGGGCGGCTCTATGGCTACACCTTC
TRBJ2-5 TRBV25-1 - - CASSVGGRETQYF TGTGCCAGCAGTGTCGGGGGCCGGGAGACCCAGTACTTC
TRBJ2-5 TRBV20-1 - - CSAMYSRETQYF TGCAGTGCTATGTACAGTCGGGAGACCCAGTACTTC
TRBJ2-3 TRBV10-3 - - CAISEKTSLTDTQYF TGTGCCATCAGTGAGAAGACGTCCCTCACGGATACGCAGTATTTT
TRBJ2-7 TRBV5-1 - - CASSPLGDYYEQYF TGCGCCAGCAGCCCTCTCGGCGATTACTACGAGCAGTACTTC
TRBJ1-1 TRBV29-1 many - CSVEILGTEAFF TGCAGCGTTGAAATTCTTGGGACTGAAGCTTTCTTT
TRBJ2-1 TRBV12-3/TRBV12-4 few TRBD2 CASSSGLGGGSYNEQFF TGTGCCAGCAGTTCTGGTCTGGGGGGGGGCTCCTACAATGAGCAGTTCTTC
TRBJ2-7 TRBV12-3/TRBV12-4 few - CASSSTLTGFEQYF TGTGCCAGCAGTTCGACTCTAACAGGTTTCGAGCAGTACTTC
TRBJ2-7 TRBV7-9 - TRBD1 CASSLGGTGGGQYF TGTGCCAGCAGCTTAGGAGGCACAGGGGGCGGGCAGTACTTC
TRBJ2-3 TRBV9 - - CASSVGGLGYTDTQYF TGTGCCAGCAGCGTAGGCGGTCTGGGTTACACAGATACGCAGTATTTT
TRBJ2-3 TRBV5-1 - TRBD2 CASSSLGGDTQYF TGCGCCAGCAGCTCATTGGGGGGGGATACGCAGTATTTT
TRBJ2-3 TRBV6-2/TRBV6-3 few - CASSPHPPGGSDTQYF TGTGCCAGCAGTCCTCATCCCCCGGGCGGGTCAGATACGCAGTATTTT
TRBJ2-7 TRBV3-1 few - CASSQTAGYEQYF TGTGCCAGCAGCCAAACAGCGGGCTACGAGCAGTACTTC
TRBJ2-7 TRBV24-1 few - CATALGHEQYF TGTGCCACGGCCCTGGGCCACGAGCAGTACTTC
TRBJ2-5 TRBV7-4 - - CASSPKRVFWETQYF TGTGCCAGCAGCCCGAAAAGGGTTTTTTGGGAGACCCAGTACTTC
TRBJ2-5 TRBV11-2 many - CASSLGMGQETQYF TGTGCCAGCAGCTTAGGAATGGGGCAAGAGACCCAGTACTTC
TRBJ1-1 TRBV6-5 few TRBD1 CASSLGGGKAFF TGTGCCAGCTCACTAGGAGGGGGCAAGGCTTTCTTT
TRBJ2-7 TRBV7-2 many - CASSAGGSEYEQYF TGTGCCAGCAGCGCCGGGGGTAGTGAGTACGAGCAGTACTTC
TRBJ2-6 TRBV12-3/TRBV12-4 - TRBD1 CASSLVWTGPGANVLTF TGTGCCAGCAGTTTAGTGTGGACAGGGCCTGGGGCCAACGTCCTGACTTTC
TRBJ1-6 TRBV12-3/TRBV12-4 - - CASSLSGPTLHF TGTGCCAGCAGCCTCTCGGGGCCTACCCTCCACTTT
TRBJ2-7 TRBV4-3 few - CASSQDGVEGTYEQYF TGCGCCAGCAGCCAAGATGGGGTAGAGGGGACCTACGAGCAGTACTTC
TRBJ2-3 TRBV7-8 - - CASSFKLSSGTDTQYF TGTGCCAGCAGCTTCAAGTTGTCTAGCGGCACAGATACGCAGTATTTT
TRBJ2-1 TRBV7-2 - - CASSLAFVDYRNEQFF TGTGCCAGCAGCTTAGCCTTCGTTGACTACCGGAATGAGCAGTTCTTC
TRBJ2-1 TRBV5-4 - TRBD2 CASSETGTSGDNEQFF TGTGCCAGCAGCGAGACCGGGACTAGCGGGGACAATGAGCAGTTCTTC
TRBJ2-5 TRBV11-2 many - CASSLRGGLRKETQYF TGTGCCAGCAGCTTAAGGGGTGGCCTCCGCAAAGAGACCCAGTACTTC